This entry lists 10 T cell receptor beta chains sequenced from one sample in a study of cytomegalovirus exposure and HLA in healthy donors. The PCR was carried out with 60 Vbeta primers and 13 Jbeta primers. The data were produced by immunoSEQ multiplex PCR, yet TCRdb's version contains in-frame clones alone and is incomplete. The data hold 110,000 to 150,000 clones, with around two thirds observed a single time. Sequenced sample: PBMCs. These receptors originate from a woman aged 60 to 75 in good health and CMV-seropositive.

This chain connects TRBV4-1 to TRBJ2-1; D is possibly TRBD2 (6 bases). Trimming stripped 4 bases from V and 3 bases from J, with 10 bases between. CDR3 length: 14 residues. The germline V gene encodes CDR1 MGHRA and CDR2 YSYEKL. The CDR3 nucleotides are TGCGCCAGCAGCCTAGGACTAAGCTACAATGAGCAGTTCTTC. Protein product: CASSLGLSYNEQFF.

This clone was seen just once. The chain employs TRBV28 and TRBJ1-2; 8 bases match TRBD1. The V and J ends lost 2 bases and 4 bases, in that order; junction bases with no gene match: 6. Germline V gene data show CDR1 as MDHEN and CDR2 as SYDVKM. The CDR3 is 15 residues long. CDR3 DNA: TGTGCCAGCAGTTTAGCAGGGGGCGCGCGCTATGGCTACACCTTC. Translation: CASSLAGGARYGYTF.

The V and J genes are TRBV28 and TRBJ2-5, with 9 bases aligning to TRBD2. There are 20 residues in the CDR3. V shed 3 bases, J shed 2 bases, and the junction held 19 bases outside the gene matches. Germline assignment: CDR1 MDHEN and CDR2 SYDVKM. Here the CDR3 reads CASSLLPWPSGNKGQETQYF. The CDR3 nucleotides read TGTGCCAGCAGTTTGCTGCCCTGGCCTAGCGGGAATAAGGGGCAAGAGACCCAGTACTTC.

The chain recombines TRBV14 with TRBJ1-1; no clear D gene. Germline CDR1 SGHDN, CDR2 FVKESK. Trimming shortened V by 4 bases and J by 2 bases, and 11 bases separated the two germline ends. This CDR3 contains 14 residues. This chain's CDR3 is CASSLPGINTEAFF. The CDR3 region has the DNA TGTGCCAGCAGCCTCCCCGGGATAAACACTGAAGCTTTCTTT. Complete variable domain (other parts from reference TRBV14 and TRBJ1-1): EAGVTQFPSHSVIEKGQTVTLRCDPISGHDNLYWYRRVMGKEIKFLLHFVKESKQDESGMPNNRFLAERTGGTYSTLKVQPAELEDSGVYFCASSLPGINTEAFFGQGTRLTVV.

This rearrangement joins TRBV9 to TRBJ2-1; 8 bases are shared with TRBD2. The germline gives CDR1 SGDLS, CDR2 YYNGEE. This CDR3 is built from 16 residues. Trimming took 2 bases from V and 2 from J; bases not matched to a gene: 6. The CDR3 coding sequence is TGTGCCAGCAGCGTTGTCGGTAGCGGGACCTACAATGAGCAGTTCTTC. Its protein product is CASSVVGSGTYNEQFF. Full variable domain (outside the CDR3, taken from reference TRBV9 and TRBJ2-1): DSGVTQTPKHLITATGQRVTLRCSPRSGDLSVYWYQQSLDQGLQFLIQYYNGEERAKGNILERFSAQQFPDLHSELNLSSLELGDSALYFCASSVVGSGTYNEQFFGPGTRLTVL.

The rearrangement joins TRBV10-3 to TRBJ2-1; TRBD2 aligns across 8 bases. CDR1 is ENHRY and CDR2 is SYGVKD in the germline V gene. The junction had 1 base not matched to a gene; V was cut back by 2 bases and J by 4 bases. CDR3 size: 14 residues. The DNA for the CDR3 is TGTGCCATCAGTGAGACTAGCGGATACAATGAGCAGTTCTTC. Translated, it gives CAISETSGYNEQFF.

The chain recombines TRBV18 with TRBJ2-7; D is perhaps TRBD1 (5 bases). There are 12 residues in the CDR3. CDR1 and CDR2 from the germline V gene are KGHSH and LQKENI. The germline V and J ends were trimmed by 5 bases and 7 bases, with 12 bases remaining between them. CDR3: CASSADSGEQYF. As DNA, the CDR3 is TGTGCCAGCTCAGCAGACAGTGGTGAGCAGTACTTC.

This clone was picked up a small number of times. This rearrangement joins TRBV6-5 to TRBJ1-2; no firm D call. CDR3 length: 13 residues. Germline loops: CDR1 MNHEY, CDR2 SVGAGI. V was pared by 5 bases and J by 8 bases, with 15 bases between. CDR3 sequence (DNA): TGTGCCAGCAGTACCTGGACTAAATTGGGCTACACCTTC. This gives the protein CASSTWTKLGYTF.

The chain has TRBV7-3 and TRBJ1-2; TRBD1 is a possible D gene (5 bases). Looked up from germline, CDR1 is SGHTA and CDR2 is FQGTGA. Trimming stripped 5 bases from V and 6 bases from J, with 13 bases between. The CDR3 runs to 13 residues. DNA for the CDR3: TGTGCCAGCAGCCCCCGCAGGGAAGATGGCTACACCTTC. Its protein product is CASSPRREDGYTF.

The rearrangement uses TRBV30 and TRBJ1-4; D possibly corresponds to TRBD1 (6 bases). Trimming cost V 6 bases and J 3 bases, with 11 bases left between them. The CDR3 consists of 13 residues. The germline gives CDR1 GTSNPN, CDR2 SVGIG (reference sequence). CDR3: CACRGTANEKLFF. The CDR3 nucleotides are TGTGCCTGCAGGGGTACGGCTAATGAAAAACTGTTTTTT.